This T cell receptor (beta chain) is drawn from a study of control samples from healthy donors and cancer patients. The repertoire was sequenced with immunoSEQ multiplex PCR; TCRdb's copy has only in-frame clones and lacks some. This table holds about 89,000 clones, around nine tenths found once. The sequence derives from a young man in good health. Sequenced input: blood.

The DNA of the CDR3 is TGTGCCAGCAGCGGCTACCGGGACGGCCAAGGGACTGAAGCTTTCTTT. Its protein product is CASSGYRDGQGTEAFF. This chain uses TRBV9 with TRBJ1-1; possible D gene TRBD1, 5 bases. CDR3 size: 16 residues. Germline loops: CDR1 SGDLS, CDR2 YYNGEE. V was cut by 3 bases and J by 5 bases, with 20 bases left in between.